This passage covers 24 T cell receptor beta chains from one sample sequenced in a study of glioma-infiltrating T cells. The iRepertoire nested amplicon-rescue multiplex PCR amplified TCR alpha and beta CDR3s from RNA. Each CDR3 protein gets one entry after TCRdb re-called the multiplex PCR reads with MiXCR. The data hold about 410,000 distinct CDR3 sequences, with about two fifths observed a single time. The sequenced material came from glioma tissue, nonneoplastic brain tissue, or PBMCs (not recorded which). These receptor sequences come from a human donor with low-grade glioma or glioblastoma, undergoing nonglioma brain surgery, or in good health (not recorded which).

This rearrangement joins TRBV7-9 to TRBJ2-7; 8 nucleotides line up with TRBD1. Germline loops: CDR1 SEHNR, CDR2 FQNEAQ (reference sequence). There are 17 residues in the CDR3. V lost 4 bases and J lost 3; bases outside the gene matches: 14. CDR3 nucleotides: TGTGCCAGCAGCTCTGAGGGATTCAGGGGGCTAAACTACGAGCAGTACTTC. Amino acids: CASSSEGFRGLNYEQYF.

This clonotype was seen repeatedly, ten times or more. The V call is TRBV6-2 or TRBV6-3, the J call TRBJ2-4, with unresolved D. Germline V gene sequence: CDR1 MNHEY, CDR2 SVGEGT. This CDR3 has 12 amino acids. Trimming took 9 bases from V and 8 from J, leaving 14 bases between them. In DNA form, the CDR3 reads TGTGCCAGTATGCCCCGAGGAGACATTCAGTACTTC. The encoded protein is CASMPRGDIQYF.

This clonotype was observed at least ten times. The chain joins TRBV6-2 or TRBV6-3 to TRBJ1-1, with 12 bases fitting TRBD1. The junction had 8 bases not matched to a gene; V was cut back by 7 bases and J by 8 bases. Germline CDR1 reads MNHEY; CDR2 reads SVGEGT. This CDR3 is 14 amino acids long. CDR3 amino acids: CASNKRGTGGEAFF. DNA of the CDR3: TGTGCCAGCAACAAAAGGGGGACAGGGGGCGAAGCTTTCTTT.

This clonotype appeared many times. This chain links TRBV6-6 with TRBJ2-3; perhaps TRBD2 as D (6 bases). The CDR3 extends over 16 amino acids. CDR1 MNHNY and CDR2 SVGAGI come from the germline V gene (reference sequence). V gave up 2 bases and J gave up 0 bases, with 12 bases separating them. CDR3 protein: CASSYGVLASTDTQYF. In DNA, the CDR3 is TGTGCCAGCAGTTACGGGGTCCTAGCGAGCACAGATACGCAGTATTTT.

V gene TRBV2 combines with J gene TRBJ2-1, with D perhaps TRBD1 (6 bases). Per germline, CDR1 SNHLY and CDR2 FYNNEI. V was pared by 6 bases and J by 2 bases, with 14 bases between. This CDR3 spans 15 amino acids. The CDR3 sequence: CASSPTGATYNEQFF. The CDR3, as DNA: TGTGCCAGCAGCCCGACAGGAGCCACCTACAATGAGCAGTTCTTC.

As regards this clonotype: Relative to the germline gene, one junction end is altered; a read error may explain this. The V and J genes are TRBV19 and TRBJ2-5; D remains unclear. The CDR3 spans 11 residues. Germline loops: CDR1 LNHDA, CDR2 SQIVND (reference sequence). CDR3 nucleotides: TGTGCCATTAGTATTGGGGAGACCCAGTACTTC. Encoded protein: CAISIGETQYF.

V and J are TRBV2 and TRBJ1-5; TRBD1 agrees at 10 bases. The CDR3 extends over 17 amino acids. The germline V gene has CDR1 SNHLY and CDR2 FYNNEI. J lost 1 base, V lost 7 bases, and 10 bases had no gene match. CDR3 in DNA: TGTGCCAGCACTCTCGAGACAGGGGGCACAAGCAATCAGCCCCAGCATTTT. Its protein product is CASTLETGGTSNQPQHF. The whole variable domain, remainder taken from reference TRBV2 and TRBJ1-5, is EPEVTQTPSHQVTQMGQEVILRCVPISNHLYFYWYRQILGQKVEFLVSFYNNEISEKSEIFDDQFSVERPDGSNFTLKIRSTKLEDSAMYFCASTLETGGTSNQPQHFGDGTRLSIL.

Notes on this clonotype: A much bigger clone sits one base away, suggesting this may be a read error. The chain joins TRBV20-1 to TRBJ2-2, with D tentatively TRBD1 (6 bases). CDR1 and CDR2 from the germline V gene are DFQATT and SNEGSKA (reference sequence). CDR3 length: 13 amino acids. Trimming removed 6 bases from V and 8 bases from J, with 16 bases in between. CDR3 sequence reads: CSATTGQTGELFF. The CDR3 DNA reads TGCAGTGCAACTACGGGACAAACGGGGGAGCTGTTTTTT.

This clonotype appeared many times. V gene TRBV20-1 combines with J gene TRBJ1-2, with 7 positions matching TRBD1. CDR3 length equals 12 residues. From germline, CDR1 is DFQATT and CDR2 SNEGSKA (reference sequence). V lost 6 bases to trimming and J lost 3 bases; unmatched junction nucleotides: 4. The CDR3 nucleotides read TGCAGTGCCCTCGGGACAGACTATGGCTACACCTTC. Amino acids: CSALGTDYGYTF.

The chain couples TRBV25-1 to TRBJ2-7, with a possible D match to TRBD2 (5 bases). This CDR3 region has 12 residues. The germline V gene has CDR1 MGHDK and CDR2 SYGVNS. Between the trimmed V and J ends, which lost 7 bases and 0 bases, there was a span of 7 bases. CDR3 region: CASMAGSYEQYF. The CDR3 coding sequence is TGTGCCAGCATGGCGGGCTCCTACGAGCAGTACTTC.

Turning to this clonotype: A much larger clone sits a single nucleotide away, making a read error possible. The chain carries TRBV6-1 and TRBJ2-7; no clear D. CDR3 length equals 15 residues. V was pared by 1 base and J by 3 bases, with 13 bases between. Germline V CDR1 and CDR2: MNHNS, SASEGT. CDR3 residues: CASSEDHPAIYEQYF. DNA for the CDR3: TGTGCCAGCAGTGAAGACCACCCAGCGATCTACGAGCAGTACTTC.

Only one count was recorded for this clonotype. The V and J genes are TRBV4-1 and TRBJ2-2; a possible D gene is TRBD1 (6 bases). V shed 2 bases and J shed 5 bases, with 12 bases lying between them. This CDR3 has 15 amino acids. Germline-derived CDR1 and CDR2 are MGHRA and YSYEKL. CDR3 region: CASSQFRQATGELFF. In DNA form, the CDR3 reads TGCGCCAGCAGCCAATTCCGACAGGCGACCGGGGAGCTGTTTTTT.

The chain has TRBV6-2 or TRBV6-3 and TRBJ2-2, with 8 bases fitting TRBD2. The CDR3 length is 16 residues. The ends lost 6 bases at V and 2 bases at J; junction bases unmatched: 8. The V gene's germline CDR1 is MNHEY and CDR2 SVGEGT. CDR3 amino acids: CASSLRGTRNTGELFF. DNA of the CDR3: TGTGCCAGCAGCTTAAGGGGGACTAGAAACACCGGGGAGCTGTTTTTT.

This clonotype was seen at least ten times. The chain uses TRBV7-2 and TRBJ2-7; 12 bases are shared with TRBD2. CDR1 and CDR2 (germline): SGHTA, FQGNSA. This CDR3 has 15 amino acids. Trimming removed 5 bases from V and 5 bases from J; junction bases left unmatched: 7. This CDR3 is CASSPPSGRAHEQYF. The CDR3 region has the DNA TGTGCCAGCAGCCCCCCTAGCGGGAGGGCCCACGAGCAGTACTTC.

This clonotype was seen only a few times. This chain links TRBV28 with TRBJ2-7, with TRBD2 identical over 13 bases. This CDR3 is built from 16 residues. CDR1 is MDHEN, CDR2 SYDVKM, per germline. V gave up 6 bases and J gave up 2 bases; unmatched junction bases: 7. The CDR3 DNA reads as TGTGCCAGCAGCCCACCGGGACTAGCGGGAACCTACGAGCAGTACTTC. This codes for CASSPPGLAGTYEQYF.

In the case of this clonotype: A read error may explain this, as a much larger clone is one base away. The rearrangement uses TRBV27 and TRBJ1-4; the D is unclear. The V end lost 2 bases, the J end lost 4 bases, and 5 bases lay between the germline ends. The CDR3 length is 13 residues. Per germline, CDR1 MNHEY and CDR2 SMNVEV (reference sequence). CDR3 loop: CASSLVVNEKLFF. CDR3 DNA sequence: TGTGCCAGCAGTTTAGTAGTTAATGAAAAACTGTTTTTT.

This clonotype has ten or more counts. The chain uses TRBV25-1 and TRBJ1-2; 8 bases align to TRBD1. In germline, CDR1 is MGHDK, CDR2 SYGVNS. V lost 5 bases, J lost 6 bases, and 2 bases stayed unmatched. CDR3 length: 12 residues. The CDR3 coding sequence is TGTGCCAGCAGTCAGGGGGCGAATGGCTACACCTTC. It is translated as CASSQGANGYTF.

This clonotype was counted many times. Here the CDR3 DNA reads TGTGCCAGCAGTTACGACAGCGATTTGGGTGACACTGAAGCTTTCTTT. The encoded protein is CASSYDSDLGDTEAFF. This chain uses TRBV6-6 with TRBJ1-1; weak D call: TRBD1 (5 bases). This CDR3 contains 16 residues. The V and J ends lost 2 bases and 3 bases respectively, with 16 bases between them. From germline, CDR1 is MNHNY and CDR2 SVGAGI (reference sequence).

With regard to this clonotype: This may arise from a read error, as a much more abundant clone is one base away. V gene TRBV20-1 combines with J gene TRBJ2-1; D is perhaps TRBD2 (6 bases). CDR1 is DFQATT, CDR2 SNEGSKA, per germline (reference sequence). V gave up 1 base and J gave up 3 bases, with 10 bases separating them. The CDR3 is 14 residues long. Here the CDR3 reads CSARGLGDYNEQFF. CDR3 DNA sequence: TGCAGTGCTAGAGGACTAGGGGACTACAATGAGCAGTTCTTC.

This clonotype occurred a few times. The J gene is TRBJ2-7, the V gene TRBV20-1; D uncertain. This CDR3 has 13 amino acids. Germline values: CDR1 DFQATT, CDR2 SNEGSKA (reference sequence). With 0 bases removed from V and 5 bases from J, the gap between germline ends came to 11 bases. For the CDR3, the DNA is TGCAGTGCTAGAGATAGTCAGAGCAACGAGCAGTACTTC. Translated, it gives CSARDSQSNEQYF.

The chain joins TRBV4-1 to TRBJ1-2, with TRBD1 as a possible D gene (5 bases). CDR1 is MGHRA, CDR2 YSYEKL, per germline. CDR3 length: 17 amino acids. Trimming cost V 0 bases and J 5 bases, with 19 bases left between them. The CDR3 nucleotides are TGCGCCAGCAGCCAAGATATGGATTATGGGGGGATATATGGCTACACCTTC. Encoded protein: CASSQDMDYGGIYGYTF.

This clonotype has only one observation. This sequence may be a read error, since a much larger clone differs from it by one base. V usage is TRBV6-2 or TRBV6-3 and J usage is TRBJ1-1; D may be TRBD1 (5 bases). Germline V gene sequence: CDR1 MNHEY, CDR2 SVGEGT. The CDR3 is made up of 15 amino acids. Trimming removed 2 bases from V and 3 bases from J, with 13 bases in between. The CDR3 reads CASSYEGPRHTEAFF. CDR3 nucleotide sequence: TGTGCCAGCAGTTACGAGGGGCCCAGGCACACTGAAGCTTTCTTT.

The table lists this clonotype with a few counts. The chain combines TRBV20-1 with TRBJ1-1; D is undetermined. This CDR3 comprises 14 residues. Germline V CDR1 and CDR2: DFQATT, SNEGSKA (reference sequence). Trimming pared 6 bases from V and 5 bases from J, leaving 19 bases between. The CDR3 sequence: CSAFPETRGTEAFF. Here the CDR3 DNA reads TGCAGTGCATTCCCGGAAACAAGAGGAACTGAAGCTTTCTTT.

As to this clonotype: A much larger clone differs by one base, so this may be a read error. The DNA for the CDR3 is TGCAGTGGTAGAAGGAGTGAGCAGTTCTTC. This sequence encodes CSGRRSEQFF. V usage is TRBV20-1 and J usage is TRBJ2-1, with D unclear. Germline V gene lookup returns CDR1 DFQATT and CDR2 SNEGSKA (reference sequence). The CDR3 totals 10 residues.